Sequencing of this T cell receptor beta chain was carried out in a study of cytomegalovirus exposure and HLA in healthy donors. Points from the study as a whole: Immune exposure information comprised only CMV serostatus. Differences between HLA loci emerged in a later analysis of TCR association rates, with DRB1 most and HLA-C fewest. Altogether, around 160 TCR beta chains were recorded as cytomegalovirus-associated. Productive rates of about 90% or about 30% were seen for most TCR beta V segments in an earlier analysis.

Researchers ran the PCR with 60 Vbeta and 13 Jbeta primers. Assay used: immunoSEQ multiplex PCR; TCRdb lists only in-frame clones, some missing. The data contain over 150,000 clones, around 73% of them seen just once; the ten biggest clones take up nearly 3%. This clone turned up a few times. Its antigen remains unknown. Trimming cost V 5 bases and J 4 bases; bases outside gene matches: 12. The germline V gene encodes CDR1 SGHNT and CDR2 YYREEE (reference sequence). The CDR3 runs to 17 residues. Sample: PBMCs. The chain links TRBV5-4 to TRBJ2-2, with 9 bases aligning to TRBD2. The receptor comes from a young woman in good health and CMV-seronegative. For the CDR3, the DNA is TGTGCCAGCAGTCCCGAGGGCGGGAGGGCGGTCACCGGGGAGCTGTTTTTT. It is translated as CASSPEGGRAVTGELFF.